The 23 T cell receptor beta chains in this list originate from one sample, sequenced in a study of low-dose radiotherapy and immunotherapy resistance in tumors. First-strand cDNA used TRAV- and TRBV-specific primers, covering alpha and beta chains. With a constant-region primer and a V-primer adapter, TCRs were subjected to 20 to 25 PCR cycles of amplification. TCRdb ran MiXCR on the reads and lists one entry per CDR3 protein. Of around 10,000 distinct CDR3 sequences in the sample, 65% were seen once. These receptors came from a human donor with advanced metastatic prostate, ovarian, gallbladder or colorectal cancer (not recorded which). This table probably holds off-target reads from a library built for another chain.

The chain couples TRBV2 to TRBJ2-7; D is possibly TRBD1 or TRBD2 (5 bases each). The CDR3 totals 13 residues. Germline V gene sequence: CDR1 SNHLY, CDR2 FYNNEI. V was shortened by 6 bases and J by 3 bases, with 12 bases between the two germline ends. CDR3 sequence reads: CASRGEPLYEQYF. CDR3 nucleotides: TGTGCCAGCAGGGGGGAACCCCTCTACGAGCAGTACTTC. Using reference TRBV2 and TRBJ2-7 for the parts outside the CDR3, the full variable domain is EPEVTQTPSHQVTQMGQEVILRCVPISNHLYFYWYRQILGQKVEFLVSFYNNEISEKSEIFDDQFSVERPDGSNFTLKIRSTKLEDSAMYFCASRGEPLYEQYFGPGTRLTVT.

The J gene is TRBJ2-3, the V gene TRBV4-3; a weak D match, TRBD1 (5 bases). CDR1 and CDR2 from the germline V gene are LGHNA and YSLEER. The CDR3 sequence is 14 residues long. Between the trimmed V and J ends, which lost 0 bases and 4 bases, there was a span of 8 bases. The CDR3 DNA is TGCGCCAGCAGCCAAGACAGGGCACCAGATACGCAGTATTTT. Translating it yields CASSQDRAPDTQYF.

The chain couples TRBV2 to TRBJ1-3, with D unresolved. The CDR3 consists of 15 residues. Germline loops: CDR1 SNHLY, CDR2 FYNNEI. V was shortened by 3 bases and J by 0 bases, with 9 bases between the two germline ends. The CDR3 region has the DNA TGTGCCAGCAGTGATGTGGGGTACTCTGGAAACACCATATATTTT. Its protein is CASSDVGYSGNTIYF.

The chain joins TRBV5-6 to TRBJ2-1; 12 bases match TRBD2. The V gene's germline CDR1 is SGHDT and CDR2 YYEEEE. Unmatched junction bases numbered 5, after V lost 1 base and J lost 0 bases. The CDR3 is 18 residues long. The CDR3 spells CASSLTSGRTSSYNEQFF. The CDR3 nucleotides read TGTGCCAGCAGCTTGACTAGCGGGAGGACGAGCTCCTACAATGAGCAGTTCTTC.

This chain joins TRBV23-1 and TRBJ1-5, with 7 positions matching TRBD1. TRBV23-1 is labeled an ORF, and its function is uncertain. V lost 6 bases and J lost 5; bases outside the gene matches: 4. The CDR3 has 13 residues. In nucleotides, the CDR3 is TGCGCCAGCAGCCAGGGGGGGGATCAGCCCCAGCATTTT. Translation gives CASSQGGDQPQHF.

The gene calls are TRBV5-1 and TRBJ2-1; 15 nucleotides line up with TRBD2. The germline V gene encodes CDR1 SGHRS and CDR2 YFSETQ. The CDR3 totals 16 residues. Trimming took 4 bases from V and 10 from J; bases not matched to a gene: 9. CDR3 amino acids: CASSPRTSGGAGEQFF. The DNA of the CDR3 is TGCGCCAGCAGCCCAAGGACTAGCGGGGGGGCCGGGGAGCAGTTCTTC.

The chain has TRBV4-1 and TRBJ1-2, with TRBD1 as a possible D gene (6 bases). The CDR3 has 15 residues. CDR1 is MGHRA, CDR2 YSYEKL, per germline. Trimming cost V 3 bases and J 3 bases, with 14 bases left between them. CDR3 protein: CASSHRQDSHYGYTF. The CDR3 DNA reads TGCGCCAGCAGCCACCGACAGGACAGCCACTATGGCTACACCTTC.

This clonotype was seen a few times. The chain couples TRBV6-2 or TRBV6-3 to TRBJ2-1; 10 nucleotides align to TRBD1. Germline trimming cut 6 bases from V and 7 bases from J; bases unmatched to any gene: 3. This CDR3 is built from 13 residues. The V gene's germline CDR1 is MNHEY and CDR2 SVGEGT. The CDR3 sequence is CASRGTGANEQFF. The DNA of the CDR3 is TGTGCCAGCAGAGGGACAGGGGCAAATGAGCAGTTCTTC.

DNA of the CDR3: TGTGCCAGCAGTCTGAACACCGGGGAGCTGTTTTTT. Protein: CASSLNTGELFF. The gene calls are TRBV13 and TRBJ2-2; no reliable D call. The CDR3 sequence is 12 residues long. The V and J ends lost 6 bases and 1 base respectively, with 3 bases between them. Germline values: CDR1 PRHDT, CDR2 FYEKMQ (reference sequence). Full variable domain (remainder filled in from reference TRBV13 and TRBJ2-2): AAGVIQSPRHLIKEKRETATLKCYPIPRHDTVYWYQQGPGQDPQFLISFYEKMQSDKGSIPDRFSAQQFSDYHSELNMSSLELGDSALYFCASSLNTGELFFGEGSRLTVL.

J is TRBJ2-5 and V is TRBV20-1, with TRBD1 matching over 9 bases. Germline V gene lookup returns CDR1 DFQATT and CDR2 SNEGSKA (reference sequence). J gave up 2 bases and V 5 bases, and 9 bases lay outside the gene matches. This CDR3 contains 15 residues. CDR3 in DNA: TGCAGTGCTCACGACCACAGGGGGCGGCAAGAGACCCAGTACTTC. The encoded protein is CSAHDHRGRQETQYF.

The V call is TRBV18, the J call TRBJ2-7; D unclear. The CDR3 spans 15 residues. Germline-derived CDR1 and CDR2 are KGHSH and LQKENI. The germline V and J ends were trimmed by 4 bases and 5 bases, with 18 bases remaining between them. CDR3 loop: CASSLYGSQSHEQYF. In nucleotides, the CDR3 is TGTGCCAGCTCACTGTACGGGTCCCAGTCCCACGAGCAGTACTTC. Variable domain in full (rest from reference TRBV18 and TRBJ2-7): NAGVMQNPRHLVRRRGQEARLRCSPMKGHSHVYWYRQLPEEGLKFMVYLQKENIIDESGMPKERFSAEFPKEGPSILRIQQVVRGDSAAYFCASSLYGSQSHEQYFGPGTRLTVT.

This chain's CDR3 is CASSINTNTGELFF. The CDR3 bases are TGTGCCAGTAGTATAAACACGAACACCGGGGAGCTGTTTTTT. The rearrangement joins TRBV19 to TRBJ2-2; D gene uncertain. Per germline, CDR1 LNHDA and CDR2 SQIVND (reference sequence). V was clipped by 2 bases and J by 0 bases, with 4 bases between them. This CDR3 has 14 amino acids.

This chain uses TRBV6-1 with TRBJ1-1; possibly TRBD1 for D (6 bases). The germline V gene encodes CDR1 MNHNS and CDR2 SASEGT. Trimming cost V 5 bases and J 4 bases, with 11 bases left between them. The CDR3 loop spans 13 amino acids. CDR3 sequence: CASSTTGTTEAFF. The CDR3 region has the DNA TGTGCCAGCAGTACCACAGGGACCACTGAAGCTTTCTTT.

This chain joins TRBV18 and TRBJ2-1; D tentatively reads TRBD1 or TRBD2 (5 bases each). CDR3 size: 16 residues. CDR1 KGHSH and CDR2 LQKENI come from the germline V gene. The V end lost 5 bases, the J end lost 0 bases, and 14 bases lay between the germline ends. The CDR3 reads CASSAQGPSSYNEQFF. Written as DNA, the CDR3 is TGTGCCAGCTCAGCCCAGGGACCAAGCTCCTACAATGAGCAGTTCTTC. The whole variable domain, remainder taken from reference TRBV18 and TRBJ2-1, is NAGVMQNPRHLVRRRGQEARLRCSPMKGHSHVYWYRQLPEEGLKFMVYLQKENIIDESGMPKERFSAEFPKEGPSILRIQQVVRGDSAAYFCASSAQGPSSYNEQFFGPGTRLTVL.

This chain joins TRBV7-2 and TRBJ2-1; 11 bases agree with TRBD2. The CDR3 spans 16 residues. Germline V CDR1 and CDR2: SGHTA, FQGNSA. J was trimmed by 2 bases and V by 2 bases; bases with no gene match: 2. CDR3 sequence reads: CASSLRLAGTYNEQFF. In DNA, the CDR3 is TGTGCCAGCAGCTTACGACTAGCGGGAACCTACAATGAGCAGTTCTTC.

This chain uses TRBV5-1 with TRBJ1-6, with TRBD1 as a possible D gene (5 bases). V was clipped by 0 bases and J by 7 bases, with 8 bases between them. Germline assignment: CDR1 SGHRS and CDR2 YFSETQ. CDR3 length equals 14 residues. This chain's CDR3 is CASSLAGRNSPLHF. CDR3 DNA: TGCGCCAGCAGCTTGGCGGGGCGGAATTCACCCCTCCACTTT.

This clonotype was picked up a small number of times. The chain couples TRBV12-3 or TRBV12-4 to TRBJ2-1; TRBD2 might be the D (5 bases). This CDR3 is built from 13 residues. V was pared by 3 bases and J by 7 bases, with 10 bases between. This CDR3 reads CASSFGSRNEQFF. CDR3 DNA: TGTGCCAGCAGTTTTGGGAGTCGGAATGAGCAGTTCTTC.

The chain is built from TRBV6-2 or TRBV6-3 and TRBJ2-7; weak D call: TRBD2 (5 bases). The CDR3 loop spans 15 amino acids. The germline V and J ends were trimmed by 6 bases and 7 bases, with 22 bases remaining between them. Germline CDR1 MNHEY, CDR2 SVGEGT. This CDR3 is CASSNTAGRFWEQYF. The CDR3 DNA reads TGTGCCAGCAGCAACACCGCGGGCCGTTTTTGGGAGCAGTACTTC.

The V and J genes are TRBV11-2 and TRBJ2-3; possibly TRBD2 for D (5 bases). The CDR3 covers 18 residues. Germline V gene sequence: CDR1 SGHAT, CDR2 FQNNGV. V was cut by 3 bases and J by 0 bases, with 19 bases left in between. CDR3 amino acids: CASSFGVGPEASTDTQYF. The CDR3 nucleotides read TGTGCCAGCAGCTTTGGTGTTGGGCCGGAGGCTAGCACAGATACGCAGTATTTT.

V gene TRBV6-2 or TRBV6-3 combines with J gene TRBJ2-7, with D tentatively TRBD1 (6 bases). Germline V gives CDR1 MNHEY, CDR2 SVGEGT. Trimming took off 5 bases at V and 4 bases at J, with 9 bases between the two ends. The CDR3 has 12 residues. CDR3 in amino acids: CASSQTGYEQYF. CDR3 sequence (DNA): TGTGCCAGCAGTCAAACAGGGTACGAGCAGTACTTC.

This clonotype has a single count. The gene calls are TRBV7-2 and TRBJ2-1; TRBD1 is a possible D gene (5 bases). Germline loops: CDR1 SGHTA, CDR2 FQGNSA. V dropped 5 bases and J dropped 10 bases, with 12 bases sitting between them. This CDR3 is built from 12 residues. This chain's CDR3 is CASSLGHLEQFF. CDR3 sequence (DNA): TGTGCCAGCAGCCTCGGACACTTGGAGCAGTTCTTC.

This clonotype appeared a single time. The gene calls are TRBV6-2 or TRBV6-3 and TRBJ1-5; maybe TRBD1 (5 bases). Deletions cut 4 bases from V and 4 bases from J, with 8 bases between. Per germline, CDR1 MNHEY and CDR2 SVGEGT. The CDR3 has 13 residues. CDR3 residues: CASSLSGNQPQHF. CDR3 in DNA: TGTGCCAGCAGTTTGTCAGGGAATCAGCCCCAGCATTTT.

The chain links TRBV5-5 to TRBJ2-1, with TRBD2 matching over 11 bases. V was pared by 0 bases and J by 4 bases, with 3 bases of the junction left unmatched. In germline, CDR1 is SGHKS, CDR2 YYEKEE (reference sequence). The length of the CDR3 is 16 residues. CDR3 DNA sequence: TGTGCCAGCAGCTTGGGAACTAGCGGGGGATACAATGAGCAGTTCTTC. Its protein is CASSLGTSGGYNEQFF.